The T cell receptor (beta chain) described here comes from a study of blood T cell repertoires in COVID-19. As for the study in general: Both acute and convalescent COVID-19 samples were obtained from the United States, Italy and Spain.

There are 15 residues in the CDR3. V gave up 8 bases and J gave up 8 bases, with 19 bases separating them. In germline, CDR1 is MNHEY, CDR2 SMNVEV (reference sequence). The repertoire was sequenced with immunoSEQ multiplex PCR; TCRdb's copy has only in-frame clones and lacks some. The sample shows 97,000 or so clones, more than 65% of them seen only once. Material for sequencing was peripheral blood. This receptor was obtained from a woman aged 80 or older with active or convalescent COVID-19. The chain carries TRBV27 and TRBJ1-6; D might be TRBD1 (5 bases). CDR3 sequence reads: CASAKKAGRHSPLHF. CDR3 nucleotide sequence: TGTGCCAGCGCAAAGAAGGCAGGGCGGCATTCACCCCTCCACTTT.